Given below is one T cell receptor (beta chain) in context. The sample originates from a study of blood T cell repertoires in COVID-19. Study members were between about 18 and 89 years old and lived in roughly 24 US regions. The CDR3 runs 15 residues. CDR1 and CDR2 from the germline V gene are MDHEN and SYDVKM. V shed 5 bases and J 3 bases; nucleotides not matched to a gene: 9. The repertoire was sequenced with immunoSEQ multiplex PCR; TCRdb's copy has only in-frame clones and lacks some. The sample shows a few hundred thousand clones, roughly 90% of them seen only once. Sequences were obtained from PBMCs or T cells enriched from blood (not recorded which). This chain connects TRBV28 to TRBJ1-2; TRBD1 matches 7 bases. The TCR originated in a woman aged 50 to 60 who had been exposed to COVID-19. The CDR3 here is CASSRPDRVDYGYTF. As DNA, the CDR3 is TGTGCCAGCAGTCGACCTGACAGGGTCGACTATGGCTACACCTTC.